A selection of T cell receptor beta chains follows, all from one sample in a study of tumor and adjacent non-tumor tissue in lung cancer. TCRdb passed the multiplex PCR reads through MiXCR, listing each CDR3 protein once. This sample has about 200,000 distinct CDR3 sequences, with around 70% found just once. Sequencing was done on a sample of lung tumor tissue. These receptors originate from a man in his fifties or sixties with non-small cell lung cancer. CDR3s include the opening cysteine and the closing phenylalanine or tryptophan. D genes are given only for firm matches. Part of the rows lack a size; the others show once, few, many or a class for expanded clones.

v_gene	j_gene	d_gene	abundance	CDR3aa	CDR3nt
TRBV11-2	TRBJ2-5	.	.	CTSIIGQKETQYF	TGTACCAGCATCATAGGCCAGAAAGAGACCCAGTACTTC
TRBV20-1	TRBJ1-1	.	.	CSVIQGATEAFF	TGCAGTGTTATACAGGGAGCCACTGAAGCTTTCTTT
TRBV20-1	TRBJ1-1	.	.	CSASPGPGTEAFF	TGCAGTGCTAGCCCAGGGCCCGGGACTGAAGCTTTCTTT
TRBV6-1	TRBJ1-5	.	.	CASGTRQTNQPQHF	TGTGCCAGCGGAACCAGACAGACCAATCAGCCCCAGCATTTT
TRBV5-5	TRBJ2-1	TRBD1	.	CAISMGTGGAFNEQFF	TGTGCCATCAGCATGGGGACAGGAGGGGCCTTCAATGAGCAGTTCTTC
TRBV29-1	TRBJ2-1	TRBD2	.	CSVVPGLAGGDNEQFF	TGCAGCGTTGTCCCCGGACTAGCGGGGGGGGACAATGAGCAGTTCTTC
TRBV29-1	TRBJ2-3	.	.	CCVVILVGGTDTQYF	TGCTGCGTTGTAATTCTAGTGGGAGGGACAGATACACAGTATTTT
TRBV29-1	TRBJ2-7	TRBD2	many	CSVQGLAGNYEQYF	TGCAGCGTACAAGGACTAGCGGGAAACTACGAGCAGTACTTC
TRBV5-6	TRBJ2-5	.	once	CASSADTEEIQYF	TGTGCCAGCAGCGCGGACACCGAAGAGATCCAGTACTTC
TRBV7-9	TRBJ1-5	.	once	CVSNGGPNQPQHF	TGTGTCAGCAACGGGGGGCCCAATCAGCCCCAACATTTT
TRBV11-3	TRBJ2-3	TRBD2	.	CVSTLLAGGRTDTQYF	TGTGTCAGCACCTTACTAGCGGGGGGCCGCACAGATACGCAGTATTTT
TRBV20-1	TRBJ2-3	.	.	CSVKDAGQSTDTQYF	TGCAGTGTTAAGGACGCTGGACAGAGCACAGATACGCAGTATTTT
TRBV6-2/TRBV6-3	TRBJ1-1	.	.	CTIRTGEGRRTEAFF	TGTACCATCAGGACGGGCGAGGGGCGGAGAACTGAAGCTTTCTTT
TRBV29-1	TRBJ1-2	.	.	CSVGAVRLGGFTF	TGCAGCGTTGGAGCGGTACGACTAGGTGGCTTCACCTTC